This entry lists 2 T cell receptor beta chains sequenced from one sample in a study of T cells after yellow fever vaccination (dated by TCRdb to between 2019 and 2020). The treatment or condition label on this specimen signifies: live attenuated yellow fever vaccine strain. Libraries were prepared through 5' RACE. Sequencing instrument: Illumina NovaSeq 6000. The public reads were reprocessed in TCRdb via fastp at Q25 and MiXCR, keeping in-frame beta chains. Each entry merges the rows of one CDR3 protein and shows their most common DNA and genes. The sample data list some 260,000 distinct CDR3 sequences, and 5.2% of these were observed just once. The ten largest make up less than 3.5% of the sample. Sequences were derived from CD4+ T cells sorted from PBMCs, sampled on the day of the yellow fever booster vaccination. The receptor source for this set is a man between 18 and 35 years old who received the YFV17D yellow fever vaccine.

The chain combines TRBV7-3 with TRBJ1-6; D uncertain. Germline CDR1 reads SGHTA; CDR2 reads FQGTGA. V dropped 4 bases and J dropped 7 bases, with 11 bases sitting between them. The CDR3 is 14 amino acids. The CDR3 is CASSSYQHNSPLHF. The CDR3 DNA reads TGTGCCAGCAGCTCCTATCAGCACAATTCACCCCTCCACTTT. Drawing the rest from reference TRBV7-3 and TRBJ1-6, the complete variable domain is GAGVSQTPSNKVTEKGKYVELRCDPISGHTALYWYRQSLGQGPEFLIYFQGTGAADDSGLPNDRFFAVRPEGSVSTLKIQRTERGDSAVYLCASSSYQHNSPLHFGNGTRLTVT.

The table lists this clonotype with a few counts. The V and J genes are TRBV28 and TRBJ1-6; D not certain. Germline V gives CDR1 MDHEN, CDR2 SYDVKM. The V gene lost 2 bases and the J gene lost 11 bases, with 16 bases spanning the gap. The CDR3 spans 15 residues. The CDR3 is CASSLRSAQGPPLHF. CDR3 sequence (DNA): TGTGCCAGCAGTTTAAGGTCGGCCCAAGGTCCACCCCTCCACTTT.